Presented here are 12 T cell receptor beta chains from one specimen sequenced in a study of T cell repertoires in ileal Crohn's disease. Data came from immunoSEQ multiplex PCR; TCRdb stores just in-frame clones and leaves some out. The sample yields over 1,500 clones, around 80% seen once. Source material: ileal tissue. These receptors came from an adult with Crohn's disease.

This clone ranks as large. Other nucleotide sequences in the sample specify the same CDR3. J is TRBJ2-7 and V is TRBV6-6; 8 bases are shared with TRBD2. CDR1 is MNHNY, CDR2 SVGAGI, per germline (reference sequence). The CDR3 contains 15 residues. Trimming at V came to 3 bases and at J to 0 bases, leaving 4 bases not matched to a gene. DNA of the CDR3: TGTGCCAGCAGTTATCTAGCGGGTAGCTCCTACGAGCAGTACTTC. It translates to CASSYLAGSSYEQYF.

This clone has a handful of counts. The chain combines TRBV7-6 with TRBJ2-3; tentative D call: TRBD2 (7 bases). The CDR3 sequence is 17 residues long. Between the trimmed V and J ends, which lost 0 bases and 2 bases, there was a span of 15 bases. Germline assignment: CDR1 SGHVS and CDR2 FNYEAQ. The CDR3, as DNA: TGTGCCAGCAGCTTAGCGGGGGCGGGAGTACCCACAGATACGCAGTATTTT. It is translated as CASSLAGAGVPTDTQYF.

The CDR3 DNA follows: TGTGCCAGCAGCTCTAGGATCTCTAGCACAGATACGCAGTATTTT. Amino acids: CASSSRISSTDTQYF. The rearrangement joins TRBV7-9 to TRBJ2-3; D is uncertain. Germline CDR1 SEHNR, CDR2 FQNEAQ (reference sequence). The CDR3 is 15 residues long. The ends were cut back, 4 bases at V and 0 bases at J, with 11 bases in the middle.

The chain has TRBV11-2 and TRBJ1-1; tentatively, D is TRBD1 (6 bases). The length of the CDR3 is 14 residues. V was pared by 8 bases and J by 0 bases, with 13 bases between. Germline assignment: CDR1 SGHAT and CDR2 FQNNGV. The CDR3: CASGTTGMNTEAFF. In nucleotides, the CDR3 is TGTGCCAGCGGAACGACAGGAATGAACACTGAAGCTTTCTTT.

On this clone: At one end the junction does not follow the germline gene, possibly because of a read error. The gene calls are TRBV29-1 and TRBJ2-7; possibly TRBD2 for D (6 bases). Germline-derived CDR1 and CDR2 are SQVTM and ANQGSEA. This CDR3 is 14 amino acids long. CDR3 protein: CSAEDAGTPYEQYF. CDR3 DNA sequence: TGCAGCGCTGAAGATGCTGGGACTCCCTACGAGCAGTACTTC.

This chain links TRBV27 with TRBJ2-7, with TRBD1 identical over 8 bases. The V and J ends lost 4 bases and 3 bases, in that order; junction bases with no gene match: 8. Germline assignment: CDR1 MNHEY and CDR2 SMNVEV (reference sequence). The CDR3 is 15 residues long. The CDR3 coding sequence is TGTGCCAGCAGTTCCGCAGGGGGCAACGGCTACGAGCAGTACTTC. It is translated as CASSSAGGNGYEQYF.

This chain joins TRBV6-5 and TRBJ1-1; possible D gene TRBD1, 6 bases. This CDR3 has 15 amino acids. Trimming took off 6 bases at V and 5 bases at J, with 19 bases between the two ends. Per germline, CDR1 MNHEY and CDR2 SVGAGI. DNA for the CDR3: TGTGCCAGCAGCCTCGGACAGTTTGGTCGTACTGAAGCTTTCTTT. This encodes CASSLGQFGRTEAFF.

The CDR3 coding sequence is TGTGCCAGCAGTGATAGACTAGGACAGGGCAATCAGCCCCAGCATTTT. Amino acids: CASSDRLGQGNQPQHF. This chain joins TRBV2 and TRBJ1-5; 7 positions agree with TRBD1. Germline V gene data show CDR1 as SNHLY and CDR2 as FYNNEI. The trim removed 3 bases at V and 2 bases at J, leaving 7 bases unmatched. The CDR3 is 16 residues long. Variable domain in full (rest from reference TRBV2 and TRBJ1-5): EPEVTQTPSHQVTQMGQEVILRCVPISNHLYFYWYRQILGQKVEFLVSFYNNEISEKSEIFDDQFSVERPDGSNFTLKIRSTKLEDSAMYFCASSDRLGQGNQPQHFGDGTRLSIL.

This chain connects TRBV6-5 to TRBJ2-3; D unclear. The length of the CDR3 is 15 residues. Germline loops: CDR1 MNHEY, CDR2 SVGAGI. V was cut by 3 bases and J by 0 bases, with 10 bases left in between. CDR3 in amino acids: CASSYGSRSTDTQYF. The CDR3 DNA follows: TGTGCCAGCAGTTATGGGTCGCGGAGCACAGATACGCAGTATTTT.

This rearrangement joins TRBV7-9 to TRBJ2-2; 10 bases fit TRBD2. J gave up 7 bases and V 6 bases, and 8 bases lay outside the gene matches. CDR3 length: 15 amino acids. Germline lookup yields CDR1 SEHNR and CDR2 FQNEAQ (reference sequence). The CDR3 reads CASRIRTSGSGELFF. The DNA of the CDR3 is TGTGCCAGCAGAATAAGGACTAGCGGAAGCGGGGAGCTGTTTTTT.

Only a few counts were recorded for this clone. V and J are TRBV5-1 and TRBJ2-2; D call uncertain. Germline V CDR1 and CDR2: SGHRS, YFSETQ. The V end lost 1 base, the J end lost 5 bases, and 9 bases lay between the germline ends. The length of the CDR3 is 14 residues. CDR3 in DNA: TGCGCCAGCAGCTTGACGACACCTACCGGGGAGCTGTTTTTT. This translates into CASSLTTPTGELFF.

This chain links TRBV28 with TRBJ1-6, with 7 bases fitting TRBD1. CDR1 MDHEN and CDR2 SYDVKM come from the germline V gene. The length of the CDR3 is 14 residues. Trimming took 3 bases from V and 6 from J; bases not matched to a gene: 2. The CDR3 spells CASSLRDSNSPLHF. The CDR3 coding sequence is TGTGCCAGCAGTTTGAGGGACAGTAATTCACCCCTCCACTTT.